The clone carrying this T cell receptor (beta chain) was seen at least ten times. The antigen is undetermined. This sample was taken from a study of T-cell reconstitution after alpha-beta-depleted transplantation in children. Library preparation (for TCRbeta) was performed with unique molecular identifiers. Via MiXCR, TCRdb re-called the PCR reads, giving one row per CDR3 protein. The table has around 580,000 distinct CDR3 sequences, around 23% seen once. Findings and caveats of the study: Some patients showed high day-60 TCRbeta diversity, which derived from surviving recipient T cells and thymic progenitors. Where alpha-beta T cells came from about two months after transplant was reportedly several hundred expanded graft clones. T-cell numbers and diversity, one year after transplant, stemmed largely from T cells that were newly produced.

The TCR sequence derives from a boy younger than two who had a stem cell transplant for acute myeloid leukemia, so the T cells may come from the graft donor. This material consisted of PBMCs, mostly from graft donor cells, taken 360 days after TCRalphabeta/CD19-depleted stem cell transplant.

CDR3 region: CASNGLAETQYF. In DNA, the CDR3 is TGTGCCAGCAATGGACTAGCGGAGACCCAGTACTTC. This rearrangement joins TRBV25-1 to TRBJ2-5; 9 bases map to TRBD2. With 7 bases clipped from V and 5 bases from J, the junction kept 2 bases outside the gene matches. CDR1 and CDR2 from the germline V gene are MGHDK and SYGVNS. This CDR3 has 12 residues.